This is a list of T cell receptor beta chains from one sample in a study of vaccination and CD4 T cells after COVID-19. Antigens for these TCRs are unknown. TCRdb re-derived calls from the PCR reads in MiXCR, one entry per CDR3 protein. The sample lists about 24,000 distinct CDR3 sequences; about 56% were seen once. Material for sequencing was CD4+ T cells from blood, cultured in vitro. These receptors were collected from a human donor who had recovered from COVID-19. CDR3s include the opening cysteine and the closing phenylalanine or tryptophan. Each record gives: V gene, CDR3 length, J gene, CDR3 protein.

V gene: TRBV7-3
CDR3 length: 13
J gene: TRBJ1-6
CDR3 protein: CASSLVARDPLHF

V gene: TRBV20-1
CDR3 length: 14
J gene: TRBJ2-7
CDR3 protein: CSARRLADIYEQYF

V gene: TRBV7-2
CDR3 length: 15
J gene: TRBJ1-3
CDR3 protein: CASSLETGSGNTIYF

V gene: TRBV5-1
CDR3 length: 13
J gene: TRBJ1-5
CDR3 protein: CASSFYGNQPQHF

V gene: TRBV10-3
CDR3 length: 15
J gene: TRBJ2-2
CDR3 protein: CAISVRRRSTGELFF

V gene: TRBV20-1
CDR3 length: 14
J gene: TRBJ1-1
CDR3 protein: CSANRQAGFTEAFF

V gene: TRBV6-5
CDR3 length: 16
J gene: TRBJ1-6
CDR3 protein: CASSYSATLYNSPLHF

V gene: TRBV28
CDR3 length: 13
J gene: TRBJ1-1
CDR3 protein: CASSGDTYTEAFF

V gene: TRBV6-1
CDR3 length: 12
J gene: TRBJ2-7
CDR3 protein: CASGGRFYEQYF

V gene: TRBV20-1
CDR3 length: 15
J gene: TRBJ1-2
CDR3 protein: CSAPPPGRQAHGYTF

V gene: TRBV28
CDR3 length: 12
J gene: TRBJ2-7
CDR3 protein: CASSLIGYEQYF

V gene: TRBV2
CDR3 length: 15
J gene: TRBJ1-5
CDR3 protein: CASRTGGVSNQPQHF

V gene: TRBV20-1
CDR3 length: 16
J gene: TRBJ1-2
CDR3 protein: CSARDLAGQGNYGYTF

V gene: TRBV27
CDR3 length: 14
J gene: TRBJ2-2
CDR3 protein: CASTRGSNTGELFF

V gene: TRBV2
CDR3 length: 14
J gene: TRBJ1-5
CDR3 protein: CASRYRGVDQPQHF

V gene: TRBV20-1
CDR3 length: 15
J gene: TRBJ1-1
CDR3 protein: CSARDRSGVNTEAFF